Below, 14 T cell receptor beta chains from the same sample are listed, as sequenced in a study of T cells in tuberculosis. Cells were sorted from thawed PBMC rested overnight and stained with GMM-loaded CD1B tetramer, viability dye and anti-CD3. The CD1B tetramers carried C32 glucose monomycolate purified from Rhodococcus equi. Here immunoSEQ multiplex PCR was the method, and the copy in TCRdb shows in-frame clones only, minus some. The sample includes roughly 60,000 clones, 65% to 90% seen only once; the top ten take 9.5% to 15%. Sequencing used CD1b-GMM tetramer-negative cells sorted from PBMCs. These receptors originate from an adult woman with latent tuberculosis.

The chain has TRBV7-8 and TRBJ2-6; tentative D call: TRBD2 (6 bases). This CDR3 has 18 amino acids. V was clipped by 5 bases and J by 3 bases, with 20 bases between them. CDR1 is SGHVS and CDR2 is FQNEAQ in the germline V gene. CDR3 protein: CASSPWARDVSGANVLTF. As DNA, the CDR3 is TGTGCCAGCAGCCCCTGGGCGCGGGACGTAAGTGGGGCCAACGTCCTGACTTTC.

The chain employs TRBV28 and TRBJ2-2; 7 bases align to TRBD2. The CDR3 runs to 14 residues. CDR1 is MDHEN and CDR2 is SYDVKM in the germline V gene. J lost 6 bases, V lost 5 bases, and 6 bases had no gene match. The CDR3 here is CASSAGLPPGELFF. Written as DNA, the CDR3 is TGTGCCAGCAGTGCGGGACTACCCCCCGGGGAGCTGTTTTTT.

The rearrangement uses TRBV11-2 and TRBJ2-7; 9 bases fit TRBD2. V lost 5 bases to trimming and J lost 2 bases; unmatched junction nucleotides: 7. There are 15 residues in the CDR3. Germline V gives CDR1 SGHAT, CDR2 FQNNGV. The CDR3 DNA is TGTGCCAGCAGCACAGACCGCGGGGGGGCCTACGAGCAGTACTTC. Its translation: CASSTDRGGAYEQYF.

The gene calls are TRBV5-8 and TRBJ2-1, with 9 nucleotides matching TRBD2. Trimming cost V 7 bases and J 4 bases; bases outside gene matches: 9. Germline-derived CDR1 and CDR2 are SGHTS and YDEGEE. The CDR3 has 15 residues. The CDR3 bases are TGTGCCAGCCGCCGCCGCGCGGGGGGGTACAATGAGCAGTTCTTC. Translating gives CASRRRAGGYNEQFF.

The chain couples TRBV28 to TRBJ2-7, with D maybe TRBD2 (6 bases). Germline-derived CDR1 and CDR2 are MDHEN and SYDVKM. The CDR3 has 16 amino acids. The V end was cut by 3 bases, the J end by 3 bases, with 18 bases between. CDR3 bases: TGTGCCAGCAGTTTTTCCGGCGGGACCCAAGGCTACGAGCAGTACTTC. Translation: CASSFSGGTQGYEQYF.

The chain recombines TRBV14 with TRBJ1-2, with 7 bases aligning to TRBD1. V lost 4 bases, J lost 0 bases, and 11 bases stayed unmatched. This CDR3 spans 17 amino acids. CDR1 SGHDN and CDR2 FVKESK come from the germline V gene. CDR3 amino acids: CASSPLTGFGANYGYTF. Written as DNA, the CDR3 is TGTGCCAGCAGCCCCCTGACAGGGTTTGGTGCTAACTATGGCTACACCTTC.

The chain combines TRBV2 with TRBJ2-7; 9 positions match TRBD1. Germline assignment: CDR1 SNHLY and CDR2 FYNNEI. The CDR3 is 14 amino acids. V lost 5 bases, J lost 6 bases, and 8 bases stayed unmatched. The CDR3 sequence is CASSTGTGFLEQYF. The CDR3 nucleotides read TGTGCCAGCAGTACCGGGACAGGGTTCCTCGAGCAGTACTTC.

The chain has TRBV21-1 and TRBJ2-2; TRBD2, the table's D call, lacks a check against the DNA. TRBV21-1 is assigned pseudogene status. The CDR3 totals 17 residues. In DNA, the CDR3 is TGTGCCAGCAGCAAGTGGGCTAGCGGGGAGTACACCGGGGAGCTGTTTTTT. Protein sequence: CASSKWASGEYTGELFF.

CDR3 in amino acids: CASSLIGEGASGNTIYF. The CDR3 region has the DNA TGTGCCAGCTCACTCATCGGAGAGGGAGCCTCTGGAAACACCATATATTTT. The gene calls are TRBV18 and TRBJ1-3; D remains ambiguous. The CDR3 is 17 amino acids. Germline V gives CDR1 KGHSH, CDR2 LQKENI. V gave up 4 bases and J gave up 0 bases, with 16 bases separating them.

V is TRBV6-6 and J is TRBJ2-3; the D is unclear. With 4 bases removed from V and 6 bases from J, the gap between germline ends came to 11 bases. CDR3 size: 13 residues. Looked up from germline, CDR1 is MNHNY and CDR2 is SVGAGI (reference sequence). The CDR3 DNA sequence: TGTGCCAGCAGTTCCCCTCTTTCGGATACGCAGTATTTT. This translates into CASSSPLSDTQYF.

The chain carries TRBV28 and TRBJ2-7, with 9 nucleotides matching TRBD2. The trim removed 9 bases at V and 7 bases at J, leaving 13 bases unmatched. The CDR3 has 14 residues. The germline CDR1 and CDR2 sequences are MDHEN and SYDVKM. In DNA, the CDR3 is TGTGCCAGTTTCAGGGCGGGGGGGCTAGGAGAGCAGTACTTC. Protein: CASFRAGGLGEQYF. The complete variable domain, with remaining parts taken from reference TRBV28 and TRBJ2-7, reads DVKVTQSSRYLVKRTGEKVFLECVQDMDHENMFWYRQDPGLGLRLIYFSYDVKMKEKGDIPEGYSVSREKKERFSLILESASTNQTSMYLCASFRAGGLGEQYFGPGTRLTVT.

The chain couples TRBV7-9 to TRBJ1-5, with a possible D match to TRBD1 (6 bases). The V gene lost 4 bases and the J gene lost 2 bases, with 15 bases spanning the gap. Germline assignment: CDR1 SEHNR and CDR2 FQNEAQ (reference sequence). The CDR3 covers 16 residues. Here the CDR3 DNA reads TGTGCCAGCAGCTCAACACAGGGTTCTGGCAATCAGCCCCAGCATTTT. Translated, it gives CASSSTQGSGNQPQHF.

The chain has TRBV19 and TRBJ2-1, with 10 bases that match TRBD2. The length of the CDR3 is 17 residues. From germline, CDR1 is LNHDA and CDR2 SQIVND (reference sequence). V lost 0 bases, J lost 2 bases, and 4 bases stayed unmatched. The CDR3 here is CASSIELSGRAYNEQFF. The CDR3 bases are TGTGCCAGTAGTATAGAGTTGAGCGGGAGGGCCTACAATGAGCAGTTCTTC. The full variable domain, in which reference TRBV19 and TRBJ2-1 provide the parts outside the CDR3, is DGGITQSPKYLFRKEGQNVTLSCEQNLNHDAMYWYRQDPGQGLRLIYYSQIVNDFQKGDIAEGYSVSREKKESFPLTVTSAQKNPTAFYLCASSIELSGRAYNEQFFGPGTRLTVL.

The CDR3 is CASSLGRGTGELFF. In DNA, the CDR3 is TGCGCCAGCAGCCTCGGGCGGGGGACCGGGGAGCTGTTTTTT. The chain is built from TRBV4-1 and TRBJ2-2; 7 bases fit TRBD2. The CDR3 covers 14 residues. Trimming at V came to 4 bases and at J to 5 bases, leaving 4 bases not matched to a gene. CDR1 is MGHRA and CDR2 is YSYEKL in the germline V gene.